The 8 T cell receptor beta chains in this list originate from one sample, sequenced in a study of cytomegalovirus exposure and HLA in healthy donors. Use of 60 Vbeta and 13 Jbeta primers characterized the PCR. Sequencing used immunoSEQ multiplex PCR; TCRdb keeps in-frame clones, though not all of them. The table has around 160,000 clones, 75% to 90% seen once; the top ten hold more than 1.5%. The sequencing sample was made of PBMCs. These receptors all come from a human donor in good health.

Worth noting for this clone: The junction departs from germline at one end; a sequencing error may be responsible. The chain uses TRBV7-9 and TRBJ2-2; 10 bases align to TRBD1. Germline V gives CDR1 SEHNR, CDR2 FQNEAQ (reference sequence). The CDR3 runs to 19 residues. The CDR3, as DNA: TGTTCCAGCAGCTTCCGTCCCGGGACAGGGGCGATAACGACCGGGGAGCTGTTTTTT. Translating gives CSSSFRPGTGAITTGELFF.

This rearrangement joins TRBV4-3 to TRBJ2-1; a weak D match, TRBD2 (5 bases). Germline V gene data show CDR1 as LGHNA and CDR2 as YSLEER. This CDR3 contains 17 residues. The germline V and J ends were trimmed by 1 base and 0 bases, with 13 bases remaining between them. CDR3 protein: CASSQVSTRGSYNEQFF. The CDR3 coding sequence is TGCGCCAGCAGCCAAGTGTCAACCCGGGGCTCCTACAATGAGCAGTTCTTC.

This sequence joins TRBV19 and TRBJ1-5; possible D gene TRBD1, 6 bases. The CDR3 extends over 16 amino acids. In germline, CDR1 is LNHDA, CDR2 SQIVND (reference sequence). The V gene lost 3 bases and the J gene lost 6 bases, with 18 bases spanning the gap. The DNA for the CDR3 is TGTGCCAGTAGTATCTCGTCGGTGTCAGGGGTTCAGCCCCAGCATTTT. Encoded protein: CASSISSVSGVQPQHF.

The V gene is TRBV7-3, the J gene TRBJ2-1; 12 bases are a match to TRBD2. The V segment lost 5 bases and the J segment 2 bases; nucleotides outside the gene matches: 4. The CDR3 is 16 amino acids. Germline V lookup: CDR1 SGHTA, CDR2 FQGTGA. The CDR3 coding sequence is TGTGCCAGCAGCGCTTCTAGCGGGGGGGCCTACAATGAGCAGTTCTTC. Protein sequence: CASSASSGGAYNEQFF.

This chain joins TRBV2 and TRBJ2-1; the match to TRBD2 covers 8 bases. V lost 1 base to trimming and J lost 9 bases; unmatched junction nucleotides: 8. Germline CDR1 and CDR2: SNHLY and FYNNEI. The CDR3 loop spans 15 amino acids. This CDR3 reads CASSEEGTRFSEQFF. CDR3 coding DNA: TGTGCCAGCAGTGAAGAAGGGACTAGGTTTTCTGAGCAGTTCTTC.

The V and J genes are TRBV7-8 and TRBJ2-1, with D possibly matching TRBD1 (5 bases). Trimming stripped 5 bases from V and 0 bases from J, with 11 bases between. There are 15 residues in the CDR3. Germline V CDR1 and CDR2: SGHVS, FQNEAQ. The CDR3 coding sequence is TGTGCCAGCAGCATTAGACAGAGCTCCTACAATGAGCAGTTCTTC. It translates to CASSIRQSSYNEQFF. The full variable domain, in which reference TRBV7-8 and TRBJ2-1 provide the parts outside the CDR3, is GAGVSQSPRYKVAKRGQDVALRCDPISGHVSLFWYQQALGQGPEFLTYFQNEAQLDKSGLPSDRFFAERPEGSVSTLKIQRTQQEDSAVYLCASSIRQSSYNEQFFGPGTRLTVL.

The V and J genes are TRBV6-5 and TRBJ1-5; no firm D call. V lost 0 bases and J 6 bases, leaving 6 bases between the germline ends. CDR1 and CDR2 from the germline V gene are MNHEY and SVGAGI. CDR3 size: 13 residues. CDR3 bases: TGTGCCAGCAGTTACTCGAAGAGTCAGCCCCAGCATTTT. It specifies CASSYSKSQPQHF.

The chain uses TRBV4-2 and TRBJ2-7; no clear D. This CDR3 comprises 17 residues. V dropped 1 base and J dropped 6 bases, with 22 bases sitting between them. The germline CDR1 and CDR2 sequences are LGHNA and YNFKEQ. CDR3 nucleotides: TGTGCCAGCAGCCAAGTAGTTGTGGTACAGAGTGGATCCGAGCAGTACTTC. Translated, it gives CASSQVVVVQSGSEQYF.